This T cell receptor (beta chain) appears in the sequencing data of a study of blood T cell repertoires in COVID-19. Study background: Samples came from the United States, Italy and Spain, spanning acute and convalescent COVID-19.

Assay used: immunoSEQ multiplex PCR; TCRdb lists only in-frame clones, some missing. The table has some 180,000 clones, around nine tenths seen once. The specimen was peripheral blood. This receptor was taken from a man aged 50-60 years with acute or convalescent COVID-19.

This CDR3 reads CASRLAGLADSTDTQYF. The CDR3 bases are TGTGCAAGTCGCTTAGCCGGACTAGCGGATAGCACAGATACGCAGTATTTT. V gene TRBV12-2 combines with J gene TRBJ2-3; TRBD2 reflects the table's D call only, with no check against the DNA. TRBV12-2 is reported as a pseudogene. The CDR3 has 17 amino acids.